These 24 T cell receptor beta chains came from one sample sequenced in a study of cytomegalovirus exposure and HLA in healthy donors. The PCR was carried out with 60 Vbeta primers and 13 Jbeta primers. The table came from immunoSEQ multiplex PCR; TCRdb's copy has only in-frame clones and leaves some out. The repertoire consists of under 100,000 clones, with around 77% occurring once and the leading ten covering 3.3%. Sequencing was carried out using PBMCs. Source of these receptors: a man over 45 in good health and CMV-seronegative.

This clone has just a few counts. This rearrangement joins TRBV6-5 to TRBJ2-7, with D perhaps TRBD2 (7 bases). The CDR3 sequence is 15 residues long. V was pared by 6 bases and J by 0 bases, with 15 bases between. Looked up from germline, CDR1 is MNHEY and CDR2 is SVGAGI. In DNA, the CDR3 is TGTGCCAGCAGCCAGGGGCGGGGGAGCTCCTACGAGCAGTACTTC. Its protein is CASSQGRGSSYEQYF.

This clone came up a few times. This chain links TRBV4-3 with TRBJ2-7; D gene unclear. Trimming shortened V by 0 bases and J by 6 bases, and 12 bases separated the two germline ends. The germline gives CDR1 LGHNA, CDR2 YSLEER. This CDR3 contains 14 residues. This CDR3 is CASSQDWSGSEQYF. The CDR3 nucleotides are TGCGCCAGCAGCCAAGACTGGTCAGGTTCCGAGCAGTACTTC.

The rearrangement uses TRBV5-1 and TRBJ2-5; tentatively, D is TRBD2 (5 bases). V was cut by 4 bases and J by 5 bases, with 18 bases left in between. Germline V gene lookup returns CDR1 SGHRS and CDR2 YFSETQ. This CDR3 region has 15 residues. As DNA, the CDR3 is TGCGCCAGCAGCGAGGTAGGGATTTCGGGGGAGACCCAGTACTTC. Translation gives CASSEVGISGETQYF.

The CDR3 reads CASSQVEGAWNSPLHF. The CDR3, as DNA: TGCGCCAGCAGCCAAGTGGAAGGGGCTTGGAATTCACCCCTCCACTTT. This rearrangement joins TRBV4-1 to TRBJ1-6; the D gene is possibly TRBD1 (5 bases). Looked up from germline, CDR1 is MGHRA and CDR2 is YSYEKL. This CDR3 has 16 amino acids. V was trimmed by 1 base and J by 7 bases, leaving 14 bases between them.

V gene TRBV5-1 combines with J gene TRBJ2-5, with TRBD2 identical over 10 bases. V was clipped by 0 bases and J by 5 bases; unmatched bases: 10. Germline CDR1 is SGHRS and CDR2 is YFSETQ. CDR3 size: 17 residues. CDR3 nucleotides: TGCGCCAGCAGCTTGGAAGGAGGAGCGGGGGGGACGGAGACCCAGTACTTC. Its translation is CASSLEGGAGGTETQYF.

Many counts were recorded for this clone. The chain links TRBV30 to TRBJ1-5; possibly TRBD1 for D (6 bases). Germline V gene data show CDR1 as GTSNPN and CDR2 as SVGIG (reference sequence). The CDR3 runs 16 residues. The V end was cut by 1 base, the J end by 7 bases, with 20 bases between. The CDR3 protein is CAWSAPRGGLGQPQHF. The DNA for the CDR3 is TGTGCCTGGAGTGCCCCGAGGGGGGGGCTTGGACAGCCCCAGCATTTT.

This sequence joins TRBV15 and TRBJ1-2; perhaps TRBD1 as D (5 bases). The V end lost 4 bases, the J end lost 6 bases, and 18 bases lay between the germline ends. CDR3 length: 15 residues. Germline V lookup: CDR1 LNHNV, CDR2 YYDKDF (reference sequence). This CDR3 is CATSKPQAGIHGYTF. For the CDR3, the DNA is TGTGCCACCAGCAAGCCACAGGCAGGGATCCATGGCTACACCTTC. Together with reference TRBV15 and TRBJ1-2, the CDR3 gives the full variable domain: DAMVIQNPRYQVTQFGKPVTLSCSQTLNHNVMYWYQQKSSQAPKLLFHYYDKDFNNEADTPDNFQSRRPNTSFCFLDIRSPGLGDTAMYLCATSKPQAGIHGYTFGSGTRLTVV.

This chain links TRBV9 with TRBJ1-1, with 7 bases aligning to TRBD1. The CDR3 loop spans 15 amino acids. V trimming: 3 bases; J trimming: 8 bases; junction bases outside the gene matches: 13. Germline V gene data show CDR1 as SGDLS and CDR2 as YYNGEE. For the CDR3, the DNA is TGTGCCAGCAGCGCGACCGTTCTGGGGACAGCCGAAGCTTTCTTT. It translates to CASSATVLGTAEAFF.

This clone was seen a single time. The CDR3 loop reads CASGLVLGRERNQPQHF. The CDR3 nucleotides read TGTGCTAGTGGTTTGGTACTGGGCAGAGAACGCAATCAGCCCCAGCATTTT. The chain joins TRBV12-5 to TRBJ1-5, with unresolved D. This CDR3 spans 17 amino acids. Germline assignment: CDR1 LGHNT and CDR2 FRNRAP. The ends were cut back, 0 bases at V and 2 bases at J, with 14 bases in the middle.

Only a few counts were recorded for this clone. This chain links TRBV5-6 with TRBJ2-7; TRBD1 matches at 8 bases. There are 15 residues in the CDR3. The germline V gene encodes CDR1 SGHDT and CDR2 YYEEEE. V lost 5 bases, J lost 3 bases, and 10 bases stayed unmatched. In DNA, the CDR3 is TGTGCCAGCAGGGGCCCCGGGACAGGACTCTACGAGCAGTACTTC. Translation gives CASRGPGTGLYEQYF.

The gene calls are TRBV6-5 and TRBJ1-1, with D perhaps matching TRBD1 (6 bases). CDR3 length equals 11 residues. The germline gives CDR1 MNHEY, CDR2 SVGAGI. Trimming removed 6 bases from V and 7 bases from J, with 9 bases in between. The CDR3 DNA reads as TGTGCCAGCAGCGGACAGCTTGAAGCTTTCTTT. It translates to CASSGQLEAFF.

This chain connects TRBV7-2 to TRBJ2-7; TRBD2 matches 9 bases. After removal of 1 base from V and 3 bases from J, the junction contained 1 base not matched to a gene. The CDR3 loop spans 14 amino acids. Germline CDR1 reads SGHTA; CDR2 reads FQGNSA. CDR3 DNA: TGTGCCAGCAGCTTAGGACTAGCGGACTACGAGCAGTACTTC. This encodes CASSLGLADYEQYF.

Of note for this clone: It is unclear where the CDR3 begins or ends on the DNA, so no DNA is shown, and the CDR3 is as TCRdb lists it. The chain uses TRBV2 and TRBJ1-1; the table's D call TRBD1 went unverified against the DNA. Germline V gene data show CDR1 as SNHLY and CDR2 as FYNNEI. The CDR3 spans 15 amino acids, including both terminal residues. The CDR3: CASSSSTGANTEAFF.

The chain uses TRBV4-1 and TRBJ1-2; 7 bases are shared with TRBD1. Germline values: CDR1 MGHRA, CDR2 YSYEKL. V lost 3 bases, J lost 0 bases, and 4 bases stayed unmatched. The CDR3 runs 15 residues. CDR3 nucleotides: TGCGCCAGCAGCCATATGGACAGGACTAACTATGGCTACACCTTC. Its protein product is CASSHMDRTNYGYTF.

V and J are TRBV10-3 and TRBJ2-5, with TRBD2 matching over 9 bases. The CDR3 length is 16 residues. The V and J ends lost 0 bases and 2 bases, in that order; junction bases with no gene match: 4. Germline lookup yields CDR1 ENHRY and CDR2 SYGVKD. CDR3 in amino acids: CAISESSAGGQETQYF. CDR3 sequence (DNA): TGTGCCATCAGTGAGTCGAGCGCGGGGGGGCAAGAGACCCAGTACTTC.

V and J are TRBV5-4 and TRBJ2-5; 13 bases are a match to TRBD2. CDR1 is SGHNT and CDR2 is YYREEE in the germline V gene (reference sequence). The V and J ends lost 1 base and 9 bases, in that order; junction bases with no gene match: 9. The CDR3 has 16 amino acids. The CDR3 protein is CASSLQLAGGLGSQYF. In nucleotides, the CDR3 is TGTGCCAGCAGCTTGCAACTAGCGGGGGGGCTGGGGTCCCAGTACTTC.

This chain joins TRBV11-2 and TRBJ2-3; D might be TRBD1 (5 bases). This CDR3 contains 16 residues. V was shortened by 5 bases and J by 4 bases, with 19 bases between the two germline ends. The germline gives CDR1 SGHAT, CDR2 FQNNGV. The CDR3 spells CASSPGVRWGPDTQYF. For the CDR3, the DNA is TGTGCCAGCAGCCCAGGCGTCCGGTGGGGCCCAGATACGCAGTATTTT.

This clone has a handful of counts. The chain recombines TRBV19 with TRBJ1-2; D is uncertain. Trimming cost V 5 bases and J 8 bases, with 12 bases left between them. CDR3 length equals 12 residues. Per germline, CDR1 LNHDA and CDR2 SQIVND (reference sequence). CDR3 in amino acids: CASSPATSGYTF. CDR3 coding DNA: TGTGCCAGTAGTCCCGCCACTAGCGGCTACACCTTC.

The genes are TRBV28 and TRBJ1-1; D unresolved. The CDR3 spans 14 residues. The germline V gene has CDR1 MDHEN and CDR2 SYDVKM. V was shortened by 4 bases and J by 1 base, with 10 bases between the two germline ends. The CDR3 bases are TGTGCCAGCAGTTATGGGCCCCGGAACACTGAAGCTTTCTTT. Its protein product is CASSYGPRNTEAFF.

The gene calls are TRBV2 and TRBJ1-6; D not certain. Deletions cut 6 bases from V and 0 bases from J, with 15 bases between. Per germline, CDR1 SNHLY and CDR2 FYNNEI. This CDR3 spans 17 amino acids. CDR3 DNA sequence: TGTGCCAGCAGCCCACGGGAGGGCAGCTCCTATAATTCACCCCTCCACTTT. It is translated as CASSPREGSSYNSPLHF.

J is TRBJ2-1 and V is TRBV5-1; TRBD2 matches at 9 bases. The germline CDR1 and CDR2 sequences are SGHRS and YFSETQ. After removal of 1 base from V and 3 bases from J, the junction contained 5 bases not matched to a gene. The CDR3 runs to 16 residues. The CDR3 DNA reads TGCGCCAGCAGCTTGCGGGCGGGGGGGCTCTACAATGAGCAGTTCTTC. Protein sequence: CASSLRAGGLYNEQFF.

The J gene is TRBJ1-2, the V gene TRBV28, with 7 bases lining up with TRBD1. This CDR3 has 16 residues. Germline lookup yields CDR1 MDHEN and CDR2 SYDVKM. V shed 3 bases and J 4 bases; nucleotides not matched to a gene: 11. The CDR3 spells CASSFAQGERSYGYTF. CDR3 nucleotide sequence: TGTGCCAGCAGTTTTGCGCAGGGGGAGAGGAGCTATGGCTACACCTTC.

The chain has TRBV6-5 and TRBJ2-2; unclear D gene. V lost 4 bases and J lost 3, with 9 bases in between. The germline CDR1 and CDR2 sequences are MNHEY and SVGAGI. This CDR3 has 14 amino acids. CDR3 DNA: TGTGCCAGCAGTTCCCAGGTGTACACCGGGGAGCTGTTTTTT. Translating it yields CASSSQVYTGELFF.

The chain employs TRBV7-2 and TRBJ2-7; 10 positions agree with TRBD2. Trimming at V came to 3 bases and at J to 1 base, leaving 9 bases not matched to a gene. Germline assignment: CDR1 SGHTA and CDR2 FQGNSA. The CDR3 length is 17 residues. CDR3 sequence reads: CASSFVSVAGGSYEQYF. The CDR3 nucleotides are TGTGCCAGCAGCTTCGTCTCCGTAGCGGGGGGTTCCTACGAGCAGTACTTC.